This is a list of T cell receptor beta chains from one sample in a study of T cell responses to AZD1222 COVID-19 vaccine. Some clones are missing from TCRdb's copy, which holds only in-frame ones; the method was immunoSEQ multiplex PCR. The sample yields 95,000 to 150,000 clones, 88% seen once. Sequences were derived from peripheral blood, sampled on day 0 of AZD1222 vaccination. These receptor sequences come from an adult in good health. Each CDR3 is given with its conserved first and last residue. Fields, in order: CDR3 DNA, CDR3 protein, V gene, J gene, clone size, D gene. A D gene is named only where the DNA matches it firmly. Clone size, where shown, is once, few, many, or a class for clones that have expanded.

CDR3nt: TGTGCCAGCAGCTTAGGAACAGATGGCTACACCTTC; CDR3aa: CASSLGTDGYTF; v_gene: TRBV7-9; j_gene: TRBJ1-2; abundance: few; d_gene: -
CDR3nt: TGTGCCAGCAGCTCATCCAATGAGCAGTTCTTC; CDR3aa: CASSSSNEQFF; v_gene: TRBV13; j_gene: TRBJ2-1; abundance: -; d_gene: -
CDR3nt: TGTGCCACCAAGGTCAGGGAAAGCAATCAGCCCCAGCATTTT; CDR3aa: CATKVRESNQPQHF; v_gene: TRBV19; j_gene: TRBJ1-5; abundance: -; d_gene: -
CDR3nt: TGTGCCATCAGTGAGTCCAGGGGGCAATCACCCCTCCACTTT; CDR3aa: CAISESRGQSPLHF; v_gene: TRBV10-3; j_gene: TRBJ1-6; abundance: once; d_gene: TRBD1
CDR3nt: TGTGCCAGCAGCTACACCTATGGCTACACCTTC; CDR3aa: CASSYTYGYTF; v_gene: TRBV28; j_gene: TRBJ1-2; abundance: -; d_gene: -
CDR3nt: TGTGCCAGCAGTTACAAGGGCACTGAAGCTTTCTTT; CDR3aa: CASSYKGTEAFF; v_gene: TRBV6-2/TRBV6-3; j_gene: TRBJ1-1; abundance: -; d_gene: -
CDR3nt: TGTGCCAGCAGAAGAGGGAATAATCAGCCCCAGCATTTT; CDR3aa: CASRRGNNQPQHF; v_gene: TRBV6-1; j_gene: TRBJ1-5; abundance: -; d_gene: -
CDR3nt: TGTGCCAGCAGCTTATCTGGGGGGACAGGGGATTCACCCCTCCACTTT; CDR3aa: CASSLSGGTGDSPLHF; v_gene: TRBV7-9; j_gene: TRBJ1-6; abundance: -; d_gene: TRBD1
CDR3nt: TGTGCCACCATTCCCGGGGACAGACCATACGAGCAGTACTTC; CDR3aa: CATIPGDRPYEQYF; v_gene: TRBV19; j_gene: TRBJ2-7; abundance: -; d_gene: TRBD1
CDR3nt: TGTGCCAGCAGCCAAGAAGAGACCCAGTACTTC; CDR3aa: CASSQEETQYF; v_gene: TRBV3-1/TRBV3-2; j_gene: TRBJ2-5; abundance: -; d_gene: -
CDR3nt: TGCAGCGTTGGACAGGGACGTCAGCCCCAGCATTTT; CDR3aa: CSVGQGRQPQHF; v_gene: TRBV29-1; j_gene: TRBJ1-5; abundance: -; d_gene: TRBD1
CDR3nt: TGTGCCAGCAGCCCGCTTAGGACAGGAGCCTTCTATGAGCAGTTCTTC; CDR3aa: CASSPLRTGAFYEQFF; v_gene: TRBV3-1/TRBV3-2; j_gene: TRBJ2-1; abundance: -; d_gene: TRBD1
CDR3nt: TGTGCCAGTAGTCCCGGGCGGGGTGGCAATGAGCAGTTCTTC; CDR3aa: CASSPGRGGNEQFF; v_gene: TRBV19; j_gene: TRBJ2-1; abundance: -; d_gene: -
CDR3nt: TGTGCCAGCAGCTCTGACCCCAATGGGGCCGGGGAGCTGTTTTTT; CDR3aa: CASSSDPNGAGELFF; v_gene: TRBV5-4; j_gene: TRBJ2-2; abundance: -; d_gene: -
CDR3nt: TGTGCCAGCACCGGACCTTTGGAGGAGCAGTACTTC; CDR3aa: CASTGPLEEQYF; v_gene: TRBV28; j_gene: TRBJ2-7; abundance: -; d_gene: -
CDR3nt: TGCGCCAGCAGCCAAGATGGGAACAGGGCCGAGCAGTACTTC; CDR3aa: CASSQDGNRAEQYF; v_gene: TRBV4-3; j_gene: TRBJ2-7; abundance: -; d_gene: -
CDR3nt: TGTGCCATCAGTGAGTCGACTAGCGGGGGGAACAATGAGCAGTTCTTC; CDR3aa: CAISESTSGGNNEQFF; v_gene: TRBV10-3; j_gene: TRBJ2-1; abundance: once; d_gene: TRBD2
CDR3nt: TGTGCCTGGAGTGTTCCGGACGGGGTTAATGAAAAACTGTTTTTT; CDR3aa: CAWSVPDGVNEKLFF; v_gene: TRBV30; j_gene: TRBJ1-4; abundance: -; d_gene: -
CDR3nt: TGTGCCAGCAGTTTAGTGAGGTGGTGGGAAGCTTTCTTT; CDR3aa: CASSLVRWWEAFF; v_gene: TRBV12-3/TRBV12-4; j_gene: TRBJ1-1; abundance: -; d_gene: -
CDR3nt: TGTGCCAGCAGTTTTGGCACAGCTGCAACTAATGAAAAACTGTTTTTT; CDR3aa: CASSFGTAATNEKLFF; v_gene: TRBV28; j_gene: TRBJ1-4; abundance: -; d_gene: -
CDR3nt: TGTGCCAGCAGTTTCCCCTCCGGAGAGCAGTACTTC; CDR3aa: CASSFPSGEQYF; v_gene: TRBV12-3/TRBV12-4; j_gene: TRBJ2-7; abundance: -; d_gene: -
CDR3nt: TGTGCCATTGCGGCACAGCTGAACACTGAAGCTTTCTTT; CDR3aa: CAIAAQLNTEAFF; v_gene: TRBV15; j_gene: TRBJ1-1; abundance: -; d_gene: -
CDR3nt: TGTGCCAGCGCCAGGCAGAACTATGGCTACACCTTC; CDR3aa: CASARQNYGYTF; v_gene: TRBV2; j_gene: TRBJ1-2; abundance: -; d_gene: -
CDR3nt: TGCAGTGCTAGTCCACGGGACGGGGGAAACTATGGCTACACCTTC; CDR3aa: CSASPRDGGNYGYTF; v_gene: TRBV20-1; j_gene: TRBJ1-2; abundance: few; d_gene: -
CDR3nt: TGTGCCAGCAGTTTACGCCTTAGGGAGACCCAGTACTTC; CDR3aa: CASSLRLRETQYF; v_gene: TRBV27; j_gene: TRBJ2-5; abundance: -; d_gene: -
CDR3nt: TGCGCCAGCAGCACCGGACTAGCGGGGGGGCCAGTCAATGAGCAGTTCTTC; CDR3aa: CASSTGLAGGPVNEQFF; v_gene: TRBV5-1; j_gene: TRBJ2-1; abundance: -; d_gene: TRBD2